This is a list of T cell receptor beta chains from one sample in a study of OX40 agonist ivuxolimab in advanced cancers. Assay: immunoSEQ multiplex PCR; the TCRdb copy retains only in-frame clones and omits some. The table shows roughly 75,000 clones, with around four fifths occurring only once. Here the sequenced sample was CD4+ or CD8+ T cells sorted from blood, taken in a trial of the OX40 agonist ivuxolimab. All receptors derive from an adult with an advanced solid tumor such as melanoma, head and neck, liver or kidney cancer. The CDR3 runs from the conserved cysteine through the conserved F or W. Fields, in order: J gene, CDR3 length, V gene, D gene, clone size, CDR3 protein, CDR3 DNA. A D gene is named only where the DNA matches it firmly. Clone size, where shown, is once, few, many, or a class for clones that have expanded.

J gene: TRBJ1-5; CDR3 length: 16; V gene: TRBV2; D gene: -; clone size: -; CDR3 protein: CASSEAKDWGGQPQHF; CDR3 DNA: TGTGCCAGCAGTGAAGCTAAGGACTGGGGCGGTCAGCCCCAGCATTTT
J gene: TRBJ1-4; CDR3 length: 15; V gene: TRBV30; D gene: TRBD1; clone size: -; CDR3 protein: CAWARSGTGGQKLFF; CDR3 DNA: TGTGCCTGGGCCCGATCCGGGACAGGGGGCCAAAAACTGTTTTTT
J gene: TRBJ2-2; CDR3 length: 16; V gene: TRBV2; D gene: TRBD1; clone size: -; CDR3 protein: CASSHPGQGRAGELFF; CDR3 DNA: TGTGCCAGCAGTCACCCGGGACAGGGGCGCGCCGGGGAGCTGTTTTTT
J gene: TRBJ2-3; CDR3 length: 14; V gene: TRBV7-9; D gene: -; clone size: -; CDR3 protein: CASSLEGGPDTQYF; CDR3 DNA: TGTGCCAGCAGCTTAGAAGGGGGGCCTGATACGCAGTATTTT
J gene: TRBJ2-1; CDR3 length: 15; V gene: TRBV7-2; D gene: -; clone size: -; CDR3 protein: CASSLDPGPYNEQFF; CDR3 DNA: TGTGCCAGCAGCTTAGACCCGGGACCCTACAATGAGCAGTTCTTC
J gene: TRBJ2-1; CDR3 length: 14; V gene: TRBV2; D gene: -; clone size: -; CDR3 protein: CASTKDSLYNEQFF; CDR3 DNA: TGTGCCAGTACGAAGGACAGTCTCTACAATGAGCAGTTCTTC
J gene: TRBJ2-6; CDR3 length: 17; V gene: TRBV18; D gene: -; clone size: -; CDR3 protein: CASAPGAPSSGANVLTF; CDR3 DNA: TGTGCCAGCGCCCCGGGGGCTCCATCCTCTGGGGCCAACGTCCTGACTTTC
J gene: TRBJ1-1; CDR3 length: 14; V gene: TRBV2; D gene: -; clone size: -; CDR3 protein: CASRISGGNTEAFF; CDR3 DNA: TGTGCCAGCAGAATTTCGGGGGGCAACACTGAAGCTTTCTTT
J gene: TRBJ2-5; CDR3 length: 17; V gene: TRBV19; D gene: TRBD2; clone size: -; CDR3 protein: CASSIGWLAGGGETQYF; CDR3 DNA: TGTGCCAGTAGTATAGGGTGGCTAGCGGGAGGTGGAGAGACCCAGTACTTC
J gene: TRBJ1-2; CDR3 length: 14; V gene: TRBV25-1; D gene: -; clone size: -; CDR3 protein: CASSEPRLAYGYTF; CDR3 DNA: TGTGCCAGCAGTGAACCCCGTTTAGCATATGGCTACACCTTC
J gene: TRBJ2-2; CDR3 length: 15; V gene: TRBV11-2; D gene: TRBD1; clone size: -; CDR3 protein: CASSQDRANTGELFF; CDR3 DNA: TGTGCCAGCAGCCAGGACAGGGCAAACACCGGGGAGCTGTTTTTT
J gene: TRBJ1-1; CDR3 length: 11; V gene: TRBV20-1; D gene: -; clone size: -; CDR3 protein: CSAGPNTEAFF; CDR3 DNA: TGCAGTGCTGGGCCGAACACTGAAGCTTTCTTT
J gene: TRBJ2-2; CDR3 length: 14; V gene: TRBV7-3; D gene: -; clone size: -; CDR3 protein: CASSSGQNTGELFF; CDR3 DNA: TGTGCCAGCAGCTCCGGACAGAACACCGGGGAGCTGTTTTTT
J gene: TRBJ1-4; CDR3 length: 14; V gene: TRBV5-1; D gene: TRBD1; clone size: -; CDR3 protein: CASSLGQGAEKLFF; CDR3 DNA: TGCGCCAGCAGCTTGGGGCAGGGGGCTGAAAAACTGTTTTTT
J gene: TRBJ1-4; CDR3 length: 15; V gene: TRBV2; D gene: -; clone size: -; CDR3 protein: CASSQRWSGNEKLFF; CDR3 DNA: TGTGCCAGCAGTCAAAGGTGGAGCGGTAATGAAAAACTGTTTTTT
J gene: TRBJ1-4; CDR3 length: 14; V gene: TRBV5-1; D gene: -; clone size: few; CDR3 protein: CASSLQGPPEKLFF; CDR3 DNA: TGCGCCAGCAGCTTACAGGGTCCCCCAGAAAAACTGTTTTTT
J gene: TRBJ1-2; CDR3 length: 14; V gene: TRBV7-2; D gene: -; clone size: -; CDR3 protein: CASSLTQTPSGYTF; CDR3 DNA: TGTGCCAGCAGCTTAACACAGACTCCTTCTGGCTACACCTTC
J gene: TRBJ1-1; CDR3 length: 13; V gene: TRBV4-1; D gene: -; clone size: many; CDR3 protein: CASSRGGSTEAFF; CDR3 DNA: TGCGCCAGCAGCCGGGGAGGGTCCACTGAAGCTTTCTTT
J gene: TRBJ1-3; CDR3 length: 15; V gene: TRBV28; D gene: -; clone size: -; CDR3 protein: CASTPPGDSGNTIYF; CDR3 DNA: TGTGCCAGCACCCCACCCGGAGACTCTGGAAACACCATATATTTT
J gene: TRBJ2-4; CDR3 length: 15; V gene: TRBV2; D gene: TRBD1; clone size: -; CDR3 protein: CASSEGQGARNIQYF; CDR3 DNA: TGTGCCAGCAGTGAGGGACAGGGGGCACGTAACATTCAGTACTTC
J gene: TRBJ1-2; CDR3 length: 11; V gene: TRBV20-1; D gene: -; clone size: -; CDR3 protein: CSAIRDDGYTF; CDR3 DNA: TGCAGTGCTATCAGGGACGACGGCTACACCTTC
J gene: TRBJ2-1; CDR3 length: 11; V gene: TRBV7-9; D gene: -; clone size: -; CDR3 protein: CASSLIQEQFF; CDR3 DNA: TGTGCCAGCAGCTTGATCCAAGAGCAGTTCTTC
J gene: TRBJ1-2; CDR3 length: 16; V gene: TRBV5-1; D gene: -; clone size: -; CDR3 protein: CASRPQPGPGLWGYTF; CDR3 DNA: TGCGCCAGCAGACCACAGCCCGGGCCGGGACTGTGGGGCTACACCTTC
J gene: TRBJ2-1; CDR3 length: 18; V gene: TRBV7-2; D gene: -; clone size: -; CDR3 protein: CASSLAGGISSSYNEQFF; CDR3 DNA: TGTGCCAGCAGCTTAGCGGGGGGCATTTCGAGCTCCTACAATGAGCAGTTCTTC
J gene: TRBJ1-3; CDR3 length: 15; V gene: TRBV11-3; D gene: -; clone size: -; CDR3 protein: CASSLGGTSGNTIYF; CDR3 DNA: TGTGCCAGCAGCTTGGGGGGAACCTCTGGAAACACCATATATTTT
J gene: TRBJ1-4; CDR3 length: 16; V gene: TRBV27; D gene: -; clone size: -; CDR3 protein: CASSLSIRGRDEKLFF; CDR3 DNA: TGTGCCAGCAGTTTATCGATCCGGGGGCGCGATGAAAAACTGTTTTTT
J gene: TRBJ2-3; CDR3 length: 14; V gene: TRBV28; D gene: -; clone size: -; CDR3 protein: CASSFPPSTDTQYF; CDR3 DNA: TGTGCCAGCAGTTTCCCTCCAAGCACAGATACGCAGTATTTT
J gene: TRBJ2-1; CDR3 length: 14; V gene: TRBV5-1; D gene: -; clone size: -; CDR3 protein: CASTWRGFGNEQFF; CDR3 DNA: TGCGCCAGCACCTGGAGGGGGTTCGGCAATGAGCAGTTCTTC
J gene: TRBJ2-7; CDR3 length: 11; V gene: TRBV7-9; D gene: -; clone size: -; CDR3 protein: CASSDSYEQYF; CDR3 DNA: TGTGCCAGCAGCGACTCCTACGAGCAGTACTTC
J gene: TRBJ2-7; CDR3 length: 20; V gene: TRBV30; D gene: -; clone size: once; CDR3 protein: CAWSVRIGQGKFWREVEQYF; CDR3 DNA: TGTGCCTGGAGTGTACGGATCGGACAGGGGAAATTTTGGCGGGAGGTTGAGCAGTACTTC
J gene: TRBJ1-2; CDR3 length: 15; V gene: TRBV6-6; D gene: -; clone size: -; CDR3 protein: CASSYPTGTIDGYTF; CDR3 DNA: TGTGCCAGCAGTTACCCAACCGGGACCATAGATGGCTACACCTTC
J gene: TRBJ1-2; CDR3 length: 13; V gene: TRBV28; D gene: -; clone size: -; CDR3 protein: CASTTRAEYGYTF; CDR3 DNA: TGTGCCAGCACCACTAGGGCTGAGTATGGCTACACCTTC
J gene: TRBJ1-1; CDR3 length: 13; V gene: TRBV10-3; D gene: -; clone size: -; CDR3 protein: CAIKGIDETEAFF; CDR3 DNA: TGTGCCATCAAAGGTATCGATGAGACTGAAGCTTTCTTT
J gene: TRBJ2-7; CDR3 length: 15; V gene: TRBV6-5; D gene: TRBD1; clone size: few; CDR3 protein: CASSPDRGGFYEQYF; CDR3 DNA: TGTGCCAGCAGCCCCGACAGGGGGGGCTTCTACGAGCAGTACTTC
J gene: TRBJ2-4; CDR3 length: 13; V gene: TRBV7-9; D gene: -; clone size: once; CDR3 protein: CASSSGTTGIQYF; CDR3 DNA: TGTGCCAGCAGCTCAGGGACAACAGGCATTCAGTACTTC
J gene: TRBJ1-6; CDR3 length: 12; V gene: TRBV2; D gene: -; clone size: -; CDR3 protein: CASSLPISPLHF; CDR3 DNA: TGTGCCAGCAGCCTGCCTATCTCACCCCTCCACTTT
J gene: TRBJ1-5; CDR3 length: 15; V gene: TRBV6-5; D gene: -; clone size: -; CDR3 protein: CASSYSFGHSRSQHF; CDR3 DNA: TGTGCCAGCAGTTACTCATTTGGACACTCCCGGTCCCAGCATTTT
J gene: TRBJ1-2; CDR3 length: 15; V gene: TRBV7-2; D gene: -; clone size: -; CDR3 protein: CASRPPGRTNYGYTF; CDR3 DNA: TGTGCCAGCAGACCACCGGGACGGACAAACTATGGCTACACCTTC
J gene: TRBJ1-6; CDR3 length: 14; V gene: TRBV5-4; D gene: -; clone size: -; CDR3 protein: CASSLKQGDSPLHF; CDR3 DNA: TGTGCCAGCAGCTTGAAACAGGGCGATTCACCCCTCCACTTT
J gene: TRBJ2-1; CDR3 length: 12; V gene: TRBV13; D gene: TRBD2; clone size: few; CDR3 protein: CASGREVNEQFF; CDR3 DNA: TGTGCCAGCGGTCGGGAGGTCAATGAGCAGTTCTTC
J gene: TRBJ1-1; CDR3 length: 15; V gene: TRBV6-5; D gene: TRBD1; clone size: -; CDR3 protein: CASSYSRTGDTEAFF; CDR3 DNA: TGTGCCAGCAGTTACTCGCGGACAGGGGACACTGAAGCTTTCTTT
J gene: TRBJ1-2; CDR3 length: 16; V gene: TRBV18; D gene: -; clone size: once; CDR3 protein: CASSPTMGLSSSGYTF; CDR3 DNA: TGTGCCAGCTCACCAACAATGGGACTCTCCTCCTCGGGCTACACCTTC
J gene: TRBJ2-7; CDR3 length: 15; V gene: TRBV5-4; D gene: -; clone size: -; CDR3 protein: CASSTGTSDLHEQYF; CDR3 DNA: TGTGCCAGCAGCACAGGTACCTCCGATCTCCACGAGCAGTACTTC
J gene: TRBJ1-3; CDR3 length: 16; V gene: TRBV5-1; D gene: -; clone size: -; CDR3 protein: CASTKNSGSSGNTIYF; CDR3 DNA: TGCGCCAGCACCAAGAACAGCGGCTCCTCTGGAAACACCATATATTTT
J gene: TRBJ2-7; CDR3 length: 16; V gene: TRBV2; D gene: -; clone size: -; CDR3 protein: CASDPLGASINYEQYF; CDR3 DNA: TGTGCCAGCGACCCCTTAGGGGCGTCAATCAACTACGAGCAGTACTTC
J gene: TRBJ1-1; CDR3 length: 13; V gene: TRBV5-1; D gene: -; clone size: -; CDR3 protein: CASSQGQNTEAFF; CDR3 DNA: TGCGCCAGCAGCCAGGGACAGAACACTGAAGCTTTCTTT
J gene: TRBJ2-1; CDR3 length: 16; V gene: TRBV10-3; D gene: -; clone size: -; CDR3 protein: CATLQPIGGPGGEQFF; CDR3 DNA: TGTGCCACCTTGCAGCCCATCGGGGGTCCCGGGGGTGAGCAGTTCTTC
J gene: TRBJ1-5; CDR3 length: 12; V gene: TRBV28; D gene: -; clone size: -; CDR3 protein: CASSSGNQPQHF; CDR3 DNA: TGTGCCAGCAGTTCAGGGAATCAGCCCCAGCATTTT
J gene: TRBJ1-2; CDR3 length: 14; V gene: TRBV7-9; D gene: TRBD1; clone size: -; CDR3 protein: CASSSRDRGPGYTF; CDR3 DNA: TGTGCCAGCAGCTCTCGGGACAGGGGGCCTGGCTACACCTTC
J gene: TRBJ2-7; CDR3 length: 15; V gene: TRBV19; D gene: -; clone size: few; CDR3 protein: CASSISGVSSYEQYF; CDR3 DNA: TGTGCCAGTAGTATCAGCGGAGTCAGCTCCTACGAGCAGTACTTC
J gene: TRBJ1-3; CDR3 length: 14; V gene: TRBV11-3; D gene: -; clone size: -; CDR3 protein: CASSPGSSGNTIYF; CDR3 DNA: TGTGCCAGCAGCCCAGGGAGCTCTGGAAACACCATATATTTT
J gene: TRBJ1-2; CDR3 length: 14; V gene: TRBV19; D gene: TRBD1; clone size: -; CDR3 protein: CASSIMGQGGGYTF; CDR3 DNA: TGTGCCAGTAGTATAATGGGACAGGGCGGAGGCTACACCTTC
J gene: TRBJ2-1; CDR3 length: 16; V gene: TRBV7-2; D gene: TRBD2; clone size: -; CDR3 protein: CASSLRSGGEYNEQFF; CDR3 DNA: TGTGCCAGCAGCCTACGTAGCGGGGGGGAATACAATGAGCAGTTCTTC
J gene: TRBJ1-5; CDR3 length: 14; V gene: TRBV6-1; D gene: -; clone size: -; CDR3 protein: CASILQGLNQPQHF; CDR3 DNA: TGTGCCAGCATTCTTCAGGGGCTCAATCAGCCCCAGCATTTT
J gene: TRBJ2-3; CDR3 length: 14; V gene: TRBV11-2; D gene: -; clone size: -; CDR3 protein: CASSSSIQPDTQYF; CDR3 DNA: TGTGCCAGCAGCTCCTCAATCCAACCAGATACGCAGTATTTT
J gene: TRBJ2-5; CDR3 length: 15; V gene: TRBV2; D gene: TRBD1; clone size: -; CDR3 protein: CASIPRGGPGETQYF; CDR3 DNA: TGTGCCAGCATCCCTAGAGGGGGCCCCGGCGAGACCCAGTACTTC
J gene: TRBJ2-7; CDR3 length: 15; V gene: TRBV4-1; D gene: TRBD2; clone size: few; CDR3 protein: CASSQLGTSSDEQYF; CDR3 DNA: TGCGCCAGCAGCCAATTGGGGACTAGCTCCGACGAGCAGTACTTC